The 9 T cell receptor beta chains below all came from one sample that was sequenced in a study of regulatory T cells in long-lasting Graves disease. Time point meaning: newly diagnosed GD, antithyroid drugs for less than 3 months. Making the TCR library involved RNA that had been extracted from PBMCs. Both iRepertoire HTBI primers and Arm-PCR of CDR3 regions were used to build the TCR beta libraries. TCRdb re-analysed the multiplex PCR reads in MiXCR, keeping a single row per CDR3 protein. The sample lists about 220,000 distinct CDR3 sequences, roughly 19% occurring once. These records were also assigned to another study, of T cells in Graves' hyperthyroidism and ophthalmopathy.

The sample here was peripheral blood mononuclear cells (PBMCs), taken at new diagnosis, from a patient treated with antithyroid drugs. Receptors originate from a woman aged 25 to 39 with Graves disease.

This clonotype was found many times. The junction does not match germline at one end; this may be a read error. The chain is built from TRBV6-1 and TRBJ1-2; 7 bases fit TRBD1. Germline values: CDR1 MNHNS, CDR2 SASEGT. The CDR3 is 15 residues long. The CDR3 DNA sequence: TGTGCCAGCAGCCTACAGGGGACGGCTAACTATGGCTACGCCTTC. Its protein product is CASSLQGTANYGYAF.

In this sample, this clonotype turned up a few times. The chain joins TRBV5-1 to TRBJ2-7, with 7 nucleotides matching TRBD1. The CDR3 consists of 16 residues. CDR1 SGHRS and CDR2 YFSETQ come from the germline V gene. The V gene end was trimmed by 0 bases and the J gene end by 6 bases; junction bases not matched to a gene: 12. The CDR3 DNA is TGCGCCAGCAGCTTGGGGCCGGGACAGCCCTACGGCGAGCAGTACTTC. Encoded protein: CASSLGPGQPYGEQYF.

In its sample, this clonotype was seen many times. The chain employs TRBV28 and TRBJ2-7; tentative D call: TRBD1 (5 bases). The CDR3 extends over 13 amino acids. The germline V gene has CDR1 MDHEN and CDR2 SYDVKM. Trimming removed 7 bases from V and 2 bases from J, with 12 bases in between. The CDR3 region has the DNA TGTGCCAGCATCAGGGAAAGACCCTACGAGCAGTACTTC. Amino acid sequence: CASIRERPYEQYF.

Comment on this clonotype: This likely came from a read error, as a far larger clone is one base away. The rearrangement links TRBV11-1 to TRBJ1-1; no reliable D call. The CDR3 spans 14 residues. V was clipped by 2 bases and J by 1 base, with 8 bases between them. The germline V gene has CDR1 SGHAT and CDR2 FQDESV (reference sequence). The CDR3 loop reads CASSLNSSNTEAFF. In DNA, the CDR3 is TGTGCCAGCAGCTTAAACAGCTCGAACACTGAAGCTTTCTTT.

This clonotype was seen a few times. This could be a read error, since a much larger clone is one nucleotide away. This chain joins TRBV4-2 and TRBJ1-1; D may be TRBD1 (6 bases). The CDR3 totals 14 residues. CDR1 is LGHNA, CDR2 YNFKEQ, per germline. The CDR3: CVSSQEEGGTEAFF. As DNA, the CDR3 is TGTGTCAGCAGCCAAGAGGAAGGGGGCACTGAAGCTTTCTTT.

The chain employs TRBV7-9 and TRBJ2-1; 10 nucleotides align to TRBD2. In germline, CDR1 is SEHNR, CDR2 FQNEAQ (reference sequence). CDR3 length: 17 residues. With 2 bases clipped from V and 4 bases from J, the junction kept 8 bases outside the gene matches. CDR3 residues: CASSLFSLAGVYNEQFF. The CDR3 bases are TGTGCCAGCAGCTTATTTAGCCTAGCGGGGGTTTACAATGAGCAGTTCTTC.

This clonotype was found many times. Written as DNA, the CDR3 is TGCGCCAGTAAAAACGGGGACAGGGGGTTCGATAGCAATCAGCCCCAGCATTTT. It encodes CASKNGDRGFDSNQPQHF. V usage is TRBV10-1 and J usage is TRBJ1-5; TRBD1 agrees at 11 bases. The CDR3 runs to 18 residues. The V gene's germline CDR1 is WNHNN and CDR2 SYGVQD (reference sequence). The V segment lost 9 bases and the J segment 0 bases; nucleotides outside the gene matches: 13.

This clonotype was observed a handful of times. The chain employs TRBV9 and TRBJ1-3; tentatively, D is TRBD1 (5 bases). V lost 0 bases, J lost 0 bases, and 10 bases lay in between. The CDR3 covers 16 residues. Per germline, CDR1 SGDLS and CDR2 YYNGEE. The CDR3 loop reads CASSVVQGFSGNTIYF. CDR3 coding DNA: TGTGCCAGCAGCGTAGTCCAGGGTTTCTCTGGAAACACCATATATTTT.

This clonotype was observed many times. The gene calls are TRBV11-2 and TRBJ2-2; 7 bases agree with TRBD1. The germline CDR1 and CDR2 sequences are SGHAT and FQNNGV. The CDR3 spans 18 residues. V was clipped by 2 bases and J by 1 base; unmatched bases: 10. In DNA, the CDR3 is TGTGCCAGCAGCTTACCTCCCGGCCGGACAGGGAACACCGGGGAGCTGTTTTTT. Protein sequence: CASSLPPGRTGNTGELFF.